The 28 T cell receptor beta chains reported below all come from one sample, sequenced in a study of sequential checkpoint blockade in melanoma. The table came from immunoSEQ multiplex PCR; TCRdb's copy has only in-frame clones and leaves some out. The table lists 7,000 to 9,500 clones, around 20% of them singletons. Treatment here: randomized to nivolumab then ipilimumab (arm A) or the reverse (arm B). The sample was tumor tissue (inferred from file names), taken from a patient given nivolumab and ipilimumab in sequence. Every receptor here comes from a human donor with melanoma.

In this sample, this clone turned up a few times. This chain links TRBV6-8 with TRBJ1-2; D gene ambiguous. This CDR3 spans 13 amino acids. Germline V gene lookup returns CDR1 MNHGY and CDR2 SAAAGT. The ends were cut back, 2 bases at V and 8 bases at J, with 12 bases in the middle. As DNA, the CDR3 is TGTGCCAGCAGTTACAGTCCTCCGCGAGGCTACACCTTC. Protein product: CASSYSPPRGYTF.

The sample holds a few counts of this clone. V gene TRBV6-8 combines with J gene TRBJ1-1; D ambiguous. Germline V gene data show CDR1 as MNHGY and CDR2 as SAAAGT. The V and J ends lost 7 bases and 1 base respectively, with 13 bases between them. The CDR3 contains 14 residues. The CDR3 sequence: CASIEGGPNTEAFF. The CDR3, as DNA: TGTGCCAGCATCGAGGGTGGGCCGAACACTGAAGCTTTCTTT.

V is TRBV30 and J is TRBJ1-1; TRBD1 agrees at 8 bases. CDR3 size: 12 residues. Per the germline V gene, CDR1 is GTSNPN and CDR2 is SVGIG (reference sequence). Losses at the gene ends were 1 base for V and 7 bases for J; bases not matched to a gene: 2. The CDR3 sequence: CAWSGQGFEAFF. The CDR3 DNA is TGTGCCTGGAGTGGACAGGGGTTTGAAGCTTTCTTT.

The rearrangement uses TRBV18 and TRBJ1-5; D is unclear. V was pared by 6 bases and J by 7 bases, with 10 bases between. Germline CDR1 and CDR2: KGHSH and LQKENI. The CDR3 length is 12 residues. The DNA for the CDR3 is TGTGCCAGCTCCCCCCCGGAGCAGCCCCAGCATTTT. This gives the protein CASSPPEQPQHF.

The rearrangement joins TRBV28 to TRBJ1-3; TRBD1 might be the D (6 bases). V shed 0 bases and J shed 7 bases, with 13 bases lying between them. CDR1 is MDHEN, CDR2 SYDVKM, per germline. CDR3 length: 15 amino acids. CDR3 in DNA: TGTGCCAGCAGTTTATGGGGGCAGGGGTTGAACACCATATATTTT. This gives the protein CASSLWGQGLNTIYF.

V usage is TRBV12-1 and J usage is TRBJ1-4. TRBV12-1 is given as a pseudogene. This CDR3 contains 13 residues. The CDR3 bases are TGTGCCAGCAGCTTAGTTGGGAGGGAAAAACTGTTTTTT. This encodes CASSLVGREKLFF.

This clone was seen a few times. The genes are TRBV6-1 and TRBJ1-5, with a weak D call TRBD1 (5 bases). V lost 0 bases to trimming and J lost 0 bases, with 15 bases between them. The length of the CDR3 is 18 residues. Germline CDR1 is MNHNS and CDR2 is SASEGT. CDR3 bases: TGTGCCAGCAGTGAAGCCATTGGGGGTACCATTAGCAATCAGCCCCAGCATTTT. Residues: CASSEAIGGTISNQPQHF.

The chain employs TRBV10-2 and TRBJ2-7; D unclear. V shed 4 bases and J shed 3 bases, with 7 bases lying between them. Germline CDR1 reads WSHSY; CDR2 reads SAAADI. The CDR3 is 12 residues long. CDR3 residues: CASSVVFYEQYF. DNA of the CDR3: TGCGCCAGCAGTGTAGTTTTCTACGAGCAGTACTTC.

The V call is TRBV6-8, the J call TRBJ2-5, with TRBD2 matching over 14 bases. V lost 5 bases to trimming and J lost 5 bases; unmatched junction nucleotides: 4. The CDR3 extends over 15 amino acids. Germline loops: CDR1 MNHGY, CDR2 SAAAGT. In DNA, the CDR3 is TGTGCCAGCAGTGGGACTAGCGGGGGTTTTGAGACCCAGTACTTC. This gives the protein CASSGTSGGFETQYF.

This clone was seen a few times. The chain's CDR3 is CASSQGDRGTGELFF. CDR3 nucleotide sequence: TGTGCCAGCAGCCAGGGGGACAGGGGCACCGGGGAGCTGTTTTTT. The rearrangement links TRBV11-3 to TRBJ2-2; 10 bases match TRBD1. Germline V lookup: CDR1 SGHNT, CDR2 YENEEA. The CDR3 runs 15 residues. With 5 bases clipped from V and 4 bases from J, the junction kept 4 bases outside the gene matches.

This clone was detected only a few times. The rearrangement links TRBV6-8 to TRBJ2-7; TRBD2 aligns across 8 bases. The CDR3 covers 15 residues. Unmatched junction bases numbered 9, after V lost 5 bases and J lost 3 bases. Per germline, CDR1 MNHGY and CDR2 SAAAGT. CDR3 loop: CASSGGARGGYEQYF. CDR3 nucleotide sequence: TGTGCCAGCAGTGGGGGCGCCCGGGGGGGCTACGAGCAGTACTTC.

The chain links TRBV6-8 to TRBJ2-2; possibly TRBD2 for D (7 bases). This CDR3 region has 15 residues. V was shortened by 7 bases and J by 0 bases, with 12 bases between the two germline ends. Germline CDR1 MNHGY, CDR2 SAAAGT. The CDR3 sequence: CASKKGGTNTGELFF. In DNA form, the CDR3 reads TGTGCCAGCAAAAAGGGGGGGACGAACACCGGGGAGCTGTTTTTT.

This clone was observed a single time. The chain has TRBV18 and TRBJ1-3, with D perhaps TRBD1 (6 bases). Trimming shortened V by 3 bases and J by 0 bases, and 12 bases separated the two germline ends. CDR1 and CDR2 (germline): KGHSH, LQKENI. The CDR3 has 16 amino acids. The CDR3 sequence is CASSPRDTGSGNTIYF. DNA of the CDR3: TGTGCCAGCTCACCCCGGGACACAGGCTCTGGAAACACCATATATTTT.

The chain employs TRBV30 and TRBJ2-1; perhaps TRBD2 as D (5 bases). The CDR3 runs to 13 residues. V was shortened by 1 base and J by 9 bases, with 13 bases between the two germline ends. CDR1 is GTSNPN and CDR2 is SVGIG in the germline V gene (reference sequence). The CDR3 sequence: CAWSASTSAEQFF. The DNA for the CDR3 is TGTGCCTGGAGTGCCTCAACTAGTGCTGAGCAGTTCTTC.

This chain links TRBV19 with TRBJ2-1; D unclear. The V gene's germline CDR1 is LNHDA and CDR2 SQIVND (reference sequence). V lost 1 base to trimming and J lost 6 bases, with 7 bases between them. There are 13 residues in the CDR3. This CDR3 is CASSIGLRNEQFF. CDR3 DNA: TGTGCCAGTAGTATAGGTCTGCGCAATGAGCAGTTCTTC.

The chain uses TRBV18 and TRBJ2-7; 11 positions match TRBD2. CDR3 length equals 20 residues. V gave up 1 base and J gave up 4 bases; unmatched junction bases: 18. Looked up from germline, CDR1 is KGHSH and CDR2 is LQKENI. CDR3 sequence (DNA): TGTGCCAGCTCACCACTAACAGGGGCTTCACTAGCGGGAGTAGAATACGAGCAGTACTTC. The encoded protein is CASSPLTGASLAGVEYEQYF.

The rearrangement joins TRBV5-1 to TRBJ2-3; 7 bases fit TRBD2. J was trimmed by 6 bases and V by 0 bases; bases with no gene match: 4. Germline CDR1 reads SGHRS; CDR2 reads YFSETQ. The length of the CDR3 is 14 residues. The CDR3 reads CASSLGAGRDTQYF. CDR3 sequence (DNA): TGCGCCAGCAGCTTGGGAGCGGGAAGGGATACGCAGTATTTT. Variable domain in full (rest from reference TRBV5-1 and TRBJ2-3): KAGVTQTPRYLIKTRGQQVTLSCSPISGHRSVSWYQQTPGQGLQFLFEYFSETQRNKGNFPGRFSGRQFSNSRSEMNVSTLELGDSALYLCASSLGAGRDTQYFGPGTRLTVL.

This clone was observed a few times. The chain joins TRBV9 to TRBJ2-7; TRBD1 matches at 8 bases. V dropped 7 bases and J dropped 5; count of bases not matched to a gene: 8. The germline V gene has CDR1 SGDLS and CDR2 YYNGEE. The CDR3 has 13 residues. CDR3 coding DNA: TGTGCCAGCGGAGACAGGGGTGGCGACGAGCAGTACTTC. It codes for CASGDRGGDEQYF.

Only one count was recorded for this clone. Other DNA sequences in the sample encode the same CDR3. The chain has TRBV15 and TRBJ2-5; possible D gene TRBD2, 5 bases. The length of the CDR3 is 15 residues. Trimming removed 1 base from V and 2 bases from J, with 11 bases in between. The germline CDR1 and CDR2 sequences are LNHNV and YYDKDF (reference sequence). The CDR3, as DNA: TGTGCCACCAGCAGAGCTAGAACTAGACAAGAGACCCAGTACTTC. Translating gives CATSRARTRQETQYF.

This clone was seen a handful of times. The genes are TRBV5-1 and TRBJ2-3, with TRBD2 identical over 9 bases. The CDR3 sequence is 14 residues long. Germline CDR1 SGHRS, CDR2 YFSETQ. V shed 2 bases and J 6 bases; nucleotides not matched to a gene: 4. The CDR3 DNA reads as TGCGCCAGCAGCTTTGGGACTAGCCGGGATACGCAGTATTTT. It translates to CASSFGTSRDTQYF. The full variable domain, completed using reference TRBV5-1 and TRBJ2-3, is KAGVTQTPRYLIKTRGQQVTLSCSPISGHRSVSWYQQTPGQGLQFLFEYFSETQRNKGNFPGRFSGRQFSNSRSEMNVSTLELGDSALYLCASSFGTSRDTQYFGPGTRLTVL.

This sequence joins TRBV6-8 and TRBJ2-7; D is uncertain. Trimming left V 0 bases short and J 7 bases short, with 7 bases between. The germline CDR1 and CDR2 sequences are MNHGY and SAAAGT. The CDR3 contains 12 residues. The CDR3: CASSYSHGEQYF. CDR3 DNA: TGTGCCAGCAGTTACTCCCATGGGGAGCAGTACTTC.

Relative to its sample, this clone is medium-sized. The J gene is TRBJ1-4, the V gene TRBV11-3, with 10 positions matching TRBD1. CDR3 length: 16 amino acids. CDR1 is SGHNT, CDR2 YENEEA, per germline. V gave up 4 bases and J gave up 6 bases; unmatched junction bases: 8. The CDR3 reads CASSSSGTGAHEKLFF. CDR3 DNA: TGTGCCAGCAGCTCTTCGGGGACAGGGGCCCATGAAAAACTGTTTTTT.

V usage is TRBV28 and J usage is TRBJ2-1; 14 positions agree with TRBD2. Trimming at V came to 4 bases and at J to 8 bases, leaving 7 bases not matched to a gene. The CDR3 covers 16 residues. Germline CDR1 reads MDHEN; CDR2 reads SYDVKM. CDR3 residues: CASSSRTSGRLYEQFF. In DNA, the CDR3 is TGTGCCAGCAGTTCGCGGACTAGCGGGAGGTTGTATGAGCAGTTCTTC.

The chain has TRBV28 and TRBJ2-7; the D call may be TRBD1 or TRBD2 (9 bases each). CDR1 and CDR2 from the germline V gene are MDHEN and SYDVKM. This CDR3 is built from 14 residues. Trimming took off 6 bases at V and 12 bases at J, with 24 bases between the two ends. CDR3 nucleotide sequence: TGTGCCAGCAGGACGGCTAGCGGGACAGGGAGAGGGTACTTC. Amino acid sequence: CASRTASGTGRGYF.

CDR3 loop: CATSRDARGTYNEQFF. DNA of the CDR3: TGTGCCACCAGCAGAGATGCAAGGGGGACTTACAATGAGCAGTTCTTC. The chain uses TRBV15 and TRBJ2-1; perhaps D is TRBD1 or TRBD2 (6 bases each). V was pared by 0 bases and J by 4 bases, with 13 bases between. The CDR3 is 16 residues long. Germline V gives CDR1 LNHNV, CDR2 YYDKDF (reference sequence).

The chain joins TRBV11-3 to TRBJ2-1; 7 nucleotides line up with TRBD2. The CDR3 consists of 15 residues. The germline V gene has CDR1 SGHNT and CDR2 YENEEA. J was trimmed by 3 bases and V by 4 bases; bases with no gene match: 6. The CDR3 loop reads CASSSLAEFYNEQFF. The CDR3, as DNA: TGTGCCAGCAGCTCCCTAGCGGAATTCTACAATGAGCAGTTCTTC.

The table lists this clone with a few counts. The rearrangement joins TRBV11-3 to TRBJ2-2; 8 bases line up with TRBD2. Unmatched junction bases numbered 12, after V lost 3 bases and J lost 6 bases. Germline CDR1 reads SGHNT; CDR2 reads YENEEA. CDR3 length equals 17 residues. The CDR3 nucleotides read TGTGCCAGCAGCTTGCAGTTCGGACTAGCAGGGGCCGGGGAGCTGTTTTTT. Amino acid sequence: CASSLQFGLAGAGELFF.

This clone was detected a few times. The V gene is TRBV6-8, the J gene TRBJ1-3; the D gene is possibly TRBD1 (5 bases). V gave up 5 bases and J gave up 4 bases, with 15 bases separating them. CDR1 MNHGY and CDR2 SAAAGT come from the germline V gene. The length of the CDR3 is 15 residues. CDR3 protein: CASSRDFEGGNTIYF. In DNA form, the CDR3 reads TGTGCCAGCAGTCGGGACTTTGAGGGGGGAAACACCATATATTTT.